This T cell receptor (beta chain) is drawn from a study of T cell changes during pregnancy in multiple sclerosis. Produced via immunoSEQ multiplex PCR; TCRdb's table is partial and in-frame only. The data show about 40,000 clones, 89% seen once. V lost 7 bases and J lost 3, with 9 bases in between. Germline CDR1 MNHNY, CDR2 SVGAGI (reference sequence). The CDR3 spans 12 residues. The clonotype originates from a female donor with multiple sclerosis, enrolled in a pregnancy study. The chain has TRBV6-6 and TRBJ1-2, with TRBD1 as a possible D gene (6 bases). Specimen: CD4+ T cells from peripheral blood mononuclear cells, collected in the first trimester of pregnancy. The CDR3 nucleotides read TGTGCCAGCAAGCCAGGGGACTATGGCTACACCTTC. Its translation is CASKPGDYGYTF.